This record concerns one T cell receptor beta chain sequence. These data belong to a study of blood T cell repertoires in COVID-19. The overall study: Material from acute and convalescent COVID-19 was sourced from the United States, Italy and Spain.

Authors' methods: Amplifying reference gene primers gave estimates of nucleated cell counts. Clones were sequenced by immunoSEQ multiplex PCR, and TCRdb holds only the in-frame ones, with some missing. V and J calls and clone size are as listed in that table; D and trimming were resolved from the DNA. The sample has tens of thousands of clones, roughly three quarters seen once. Germline CDR1 MNHEY, CDR2 SVGEGT. J lost 4 bases, V lost 6 bases, and 10 bases had no gene match. The CDR3 spans 15 residues. This TCR was recovered from a man in his 70s with COVID-19, enrolled during active disease. Input material: peripheral blood. The gene calls are TRBV6-2 or TRBV6-3 and TRBJ1-1; 8 nucleotides align to TRBD1. The CDR3 region has the DNA TGTGCCAGCAGCTCGGACAGGGCAAAGAGCACTGAAGCTTTCTTT. Its translation is CASSSDRAKSTEAFF.